This entry lists 29 T cell receptor beta chains sequenced from one sample in a study of T cell repertoires in cytomegalovirus infection. No antigen has been assigned to these receptors. TCRdb itself ran the reads through MiXCR, one entry per CDR3 protein. Found here are 450,000 to 600,000 distinct CDR3 sequences, about 33% of them singletons; the top ten hold 15% to 20%. The starting material was cultured PBMCs, obtained from culture after CMV antigen stimulation. The receptors shown here come from a human donor in good health (CMV status not recorded). Some clones in this sample may be carry-over from other donors' samples.

The chain uses TRBV6-6 and TRBJ2-2; D is ambiguous. This CDR3 has 17 residues. V was cut by 0 bases and J by 7 bases, with 18 bases left in between. Germline CDR1 is MNHNY and CDR2 is SVGAGI (reference sequence). The CDR3 sequence is CASSYSEGSRVNGELFF. CDR3 DNA sequence: TGTGCCAGCAGTTACTCAGAAGGGTCTAGGGTGAACGGGGAGCTGTTTTTT.

The CDR3 DNA sequence: TGTGCCAGTCGGTCAAGCGGGAAGAAGTTCTTC. Its protein product is CASRSSGKKFF. The rearrangement links TRBV19 to TRBJ2-1; TRBD2 agrees at 7 bases. The CDR3 length is 11 residues. Germline values: CDR1 LNHDA, CDR2 SQIVND (reference sequence). V dropped 8 bases and J dropped 14; count of bases not matched to a gene: 9.

V and J are TRBV20-1 and TRBJ2-7, with D tentatively TRBD1 (6 bases). The ends were cut back, 3 bases at V and 5 bases at J, with 11 bases in the middle. The CDR3 spans 12 residues. Germline V gives CDR1 DFQATT, CDR2 SNEGSKA (reference sequence). CDR3 sequence reads: CSARAWTDEQYV. As DNA, the CDR3 is TGCAGTGCTAGGGCTTGGACAGACGAGCAGTACGTC.

This clonotype was seen a few times. V gene TRBV6-2 or TRBV6-3 combines with J gene TRBJ2-1; a weak D match, TRBD2 (5 bases). This CDR3 is built from 12 residues. Trimming cost V 0 bases and J 15 bases, with 12 bases left between them. CDR1 MNHEY and CDR2 SVGEGT come from the germline V gene. CDR3 in amino acids: CASSYSRGMGFF. The CDR3 DNA is TGTGCCAGCAGTTACTCGAGAGGGATGGGGTTCTTC.

This clonotype showed up just a few times. This sequence joins TRBV20-1 and TRBJ2-7; 9 bases match TRBD2. The CDR3 has 16 residues. V was clipped by 5 bases and J by 6 bases; unmatched bases: 17. Looked up from germline, CDR1 is DFQATT and CDR2 is SNEGSKA (reference sequence). This CDR3 reads CSAYDAGGPRGSEQYF. For the CDR3, the DNA is TGCAGTGCTTACGATGCGGGAGGGCCCAGAGGTAGCGAGCAGTACTTC.

The table lists this clonotype with a count of one. The chain carries TRBV11-3 and TRBJ2-3, with no clear D. The CDR3 length is 13 residues. The germline V and J ends were trimmed by 1 base and 5 bases, with 7 bases remaining between them. The germline CDR1 and CDR2 sequences are SGHNT and YENEEA. The CDR3 loop is CASSLGIRDTQYF. The DNA for the CDR3 is TGTGCCAGCAGCTTAGGTATTAGAGATACGCAGTATTTT.

Only a few counts were recorded for this clonotype. The chain has TRBV11-2 and TRBJ2-1, with 14 bases lining up with TRBD2. The CDR3 totals 17 residues. CDR1 and CDR2 from the germline V gene are SGHAT and FQNNGV. The V segment lost 5 bases and the J segment 3 bases; nucleotides outside the gene matches: 6. CDR3 residues: CASSLGTSGSFYNEQFF. DNA for the CDR3: TGTGCCAGCAGCCTCGGGACTAGCGGGAGTTTCTACAATGAGCAGTTCTTC.

The chain is built from TRBV19 and TRBJ2-1, with 16 positions matching TRBD2. CDR3 length: 22 residues. V shed 5 bases and J 4 bases; nucleotides not matched to a gene: 20. CDR1 LNHDA and CDR2 SQIVND come from the germline V gene (reference sequence). CDR3 amino acids: CASSPDSIPGLAGGRWYNEQFF. DNA of the CDR3: TGTGCCAGTAGTCCCGACTCGATACCGGGACTAGCGGGAGGGAGGTGGTACAATGAGCAGTTCTTC.

The rearrangement joins TRBV7-6 to TRBJ2-5; unclear D gene. The germline gives CDR1 SGHVS, CDR2 FNYEAQ. The CDR3 is 15 residues long. Trimming removed 5 bases at V and 0 bases at J, with 13 bases between. The CDR3 here is CASSPPPTYQETQYF. CDR3 bases: TGTGCCAGCAGCCCCCCCCCTACCTACCAAGAGACCCAGTACTTC.

This chain links TRBV7-4 with TRBJ2-1; 8 bases fit TRBD2. CDR1 is SGHVT and CDR2 is SQSDAQ in the germline V gene. V lost 4 bases, J lost 7 bases, and 24 bases stayed unmatched. The CDR3 covers 20 residues. CDR3 sequence reads: CASSSCPKWDTSGRRNEQFF. CDR3 nucleotide sequence: TGTGCCAGCAGCTCGTGTCCTAAATGGGACACTAGCGGCCGACGGAATGAGCAGTTCTTC.

This clonotype appeared a few times. The chain combines TRBV2 with TRBJ2-1; 14 bases agree with TRBD2. Germline CDR1 and CDR2: SNHLY and FYNNEI. V lost 5 bases and J lost 8; bases outside the gene matches: 11. The CDR3 sequence is 17 residues long. The CDR3 DNA reads as TGTGCCAGCAGTTCCGTTCTGGGACTAGCGGGAGTCTATGAGCAGTTCTTC. Translation gives CASSSVLGLAGVYEQFF.

This clonotype showed up many times. This chain connects TRBV7-2 to TRBJ1-5; 8 bases are a match to TRBD1. The CDR3 has 17 amino acids. The ends lost 3 bases at V and 2 bases at J; junction bases unmatched: 9. Germline assignment: CDR1 SGHTA and CDR2 FQGNSA. CDR3 amino acids: CASSFRSGGRGNQPQHF. CDR3 nucleotides: TGTGCCAGCAGCTTCAGGTCAGGGGGCAGAGGCAATCAGCCCCAGCATTTT.

As DNA, the CDR3 is TGTGCCAGCAGTTTAGTCAGGGAATCCTACGAGCAGTACTTC. It is translated as CASSLVRESYEQYF. The chain couples TRBV28 to TRBJ2-7, with D tentatively TRBD1 (5 bases). This CDR3 region has 14 residues. Germline V gene lookup returns CDR1 MDHEN and CDR2 SYDVKM. Trimming left V 2 bases short and J 1 base short, with 9 bases between.

V gene TRBV27 combines with J gene TRBJ1-4; D unresolved. The length of the CDR3 is 14 residues. Trimming removed 5 bases at V and 8 bases at J, with 15 bases between. Germline CDR1 is MNHEY and CDR2 is SMNVEV (reference sequence). The CDR3 sequence: CASSPDGRGEKLFF. The DNA for the CDR3 is TGTGCCAGCAGTCCGGACGGTAGAGGGGAAAAACTGTTTTTT.

This clonotype showed up many times. The CDR3 loop is CASTSAGGSYNEQFF. In nucleotides, the CDR3 is TGTGCCAGCACTTCAGCGGGAGGCTCCTACAATGAGCAGTTCTTC. The chain couples TRBV6-2 or TRBV6-3 to TRBJ2-1; the match to TRBD2 covers 9 bases. Per germline, CDR1 MNHEY and CDR2 SVGEGT. V lost 7 bases and J lost 0; bases outside the gene matches: 4. The CDR3 consists of 15 residues.

This clonotype was seen a single time. V gene TRBV12-3 or TRBV12-4 combines with J gene TRBJ1-1, with D maybe TRBD1 (6 bases). The CDR3 length is 14 residues. V was cut by 2 bases and J by 8 bases, with 15 bases left in between. In DNA form, the CDR3 reads TGTGCCAGCAGTTTAATTCCAGGGGCCTACGAAGCTTTCTTT. This gives the protein CASSLIPGAYEAFF.

This clonotype was detected once. Here the CDR3 DNA reads TGTGCCAGCAGTTACGCGCTAGCGGGTTTAGCCAAAAACATTCAGTACTTC. Translating gives CASSYALAGLAKNIQYF. The V gene is TRBV6-2 or TRBV6-3, the J gene TRBJ2-4; 8 bases agree with TRBD2. From germline, CDR1 is MNHEY and CDR2 SVGEGT. After removal of 2 bases from V and 0 bases from J, the junction contained 6 bases not matched to a gene. This CDR3 has 17 amino acids.

The gene calls are TRBV7-2 and TRBJ2-7, with 10 bases that match TRBD2. The germline V gene has CDR1 SGHTA and CDR2 FQGNSA. The CDR3 sequence is 15 residues long. V gave up 3 bases and J gave up 4 bases; unmatched junction bases: 6. CDR3 residues: CASSLASGSDYEQYF. The CDR3 DNA reads TGTGCCAGCAGCTTGGCTAGCGGGAGTGATTACGAGCAGTACTTC.

This clonotype was found a few times. V gene TRBV7-2 combines with J gene TRBJ2-3, with D perhaps TRBD2 (6 bases). This CDR3 contains 14 residues. V was pared by 5 bases and J by 1 base, with 10 bases between. Germline lookup yields CDR1 SGHTA and CDR2 FQGNSA. CDR3 in DNA: TGTGCCAGCAGCGAGGACTACCGCACAGATACGCAGTATTTT. This translates into CASSEDYRTDTQYF.

This clonotype appeared a few times. V gene TRBV28 combines with J gene TRBJ2-7; D is unresolved. Germline lookup yields CDR1 MDHEN and CDR2 SYDVKM. This CDR3 is built from 12 residues. Trimming shortened V by 2 bases and J by 6 bases, and 8 bases separated the two germline ends. The CDR3 loop reads CASSLTVTEQYF. In DNA form, the CDR3 reads TGTGCCAGCAGTTTAACTGTAACCGAGCAGTACTTC.

CDR3 coding DNA: TGTGCCACTATACGTGGTCCGGGGAACACTGAAGCTTTCTTT. Translation: CATIRGPGNTEAFF. V and J are TRBV19 and TRBJ1-1; D not certain. Germline V gene data show CDR1 as LNHDA and CDR2 as SQIVND (reference sequence). The V end was cut by 10 bases, the J end by 1 base, with 16 bases between. The CDR3 consists of 14 residues.

This clonotype came up a few times. J is TRBJ1-1 and V is TRBV2, with 10 positions matching TRBD1. This CDR3 comprises 14 residues. Germline CDR1 reads SNHLY; CDR2 reads FYNNEI. The junction had 9 bases not matched to a gene; V was cut back by 7 bases and J by 7 bases. The CDR3 here is CASTSTGGFGEAFF. The CDR3, as DNA: TGTGCCAGCACCTCGACAGGGGGCTTCGGTGAAGCTTTCTTT.

This CDR3 reads CASQPGQNYNEQFF. CDR3 sequence (DNA): TGTGCCAGTCAACCGGGACAGAATTACAATGAGCAGTTCTTC. The rearrangement uses TRBV19 and TRBJ2-1; TRBD1 matches 7 bases. V trimming: 8 bases; J trimming: 4 bases; junction bases outside the gene matches: 8. Germline V gene lookup returns CDR1 LNHDA and CDR2 SQIVND (reference sequence). The CDR3 extends over 14 amino acids.

This chain joins TRBV7-2 and TRBJ1-5, with D maybe TRBD1 (5 bases). Looked up from germline, CDR1 is SGHTA and CDR2 is FQGNSA. The CDR3 has 14 amino acids. The ends were cut back, 1 base at V and 7 bases at J, with 11 bases in the middle. The CDR3 coding sequence is TGTGCCAGCAGCTTAGGACAGCTGTACCAGCCCCAGCATTTT. Protein sequence: CASSLGQLYQPQHF.

In its sample, this clonotype was seen many times. The chain has TRBV7-2 and TRBJ2-7; tentative D call: TRBD1 (5 bases). CDR3 length: 15 residues. Germline lookup yields CDR1 SGHTA and CDR2 FQGNSA. Trimming took 1 base from V and 6 from J, leaving 16 bases between them. CDR3 coding DNA: TGTGCCAGCAGCTTAGAGGGGTTTCGTCAATCCGAGCAGTACTTC. It translates to CASSLEGFRQSEQYF.

Here the CDR3 DNA reads TGTGCCAGTAGTATATCGCATTGGCCGCCGAACACTGAAGCTTTCTTT. This translates into CASSISHWPPNTEAFF. The V call is TRBV19, the J call TRBJ1-1, with D unclear. This CDR3 has 16 amino acids. CDR1 LNHDA and CDR2 SQIVND come from the germline V gene (reference sequence). V was shortened by 2 bases and J by 1 base, with 14 bases between the two germline ends.

This clonotype was picked up a small number of times. The chain carries TRBV27 and TRBJ2-2, with a possible D match to TRBD1 (6 bases). The CDR3 runs to 14 residues. Germline-derived CDR1 and CDR2 are MNHEY and SMNVEV (reference sequence). Deletions cut 6 bases from V and 9 bases from J, with 17 bases between. This CDR3 is CASSEGRGGRELFF. Written as DNA, the CDR3 is TGTGCCAGCAGCGAGGGCAGGGGTGGCCGGGAGCTGTTTTTT.

The genes are TRBV12-3 or TRBV12-4 and TRBJ2-3, with 11 bases that match TRBD2. This CDR3 contains 16 residues. The junction had 10 bases not matched to a gene; V was cut back by 8 bases and J by 3 bases. CDR3: CASLKPGLAETDTQYF. CDR3 DNA: TGTGCCAGCCTTAAACCGGGACTAGCGGAAACAGATACGCAGTATTTT.

The chain carries TRBV4-3 and TRBJ2-1; 7 nucleotides align to TRBD2. The germline V gene has CDR1 LGHNA and CDR2 YSLEER. V was clipped by 3 bases and J by 5 bases; unmatched bases: 13. The CDR3 is 17 residues long. CDR3 in amino acids: CASSQSLKLATNNEQFF. CDR3 DNA: TGCGCCAGCAGCCAGTCCCTAAAACTAGCGACTAACAATGAGCAGTTCTTC.